The 13 T cell receptor beta chains below were found in one sample sequenced in a study of PD-1 blockade in classical Hodgkin lymphoma. The repertoire was sequenced with immunoSEQ multiplex PCR; TCRdb's copy has only in-frame clones and lacks some. The sample consists of 90,000 to 110,000 clones, about nine tenths of them appearing once. The time point was: cycle 4 day 1 (C4D1), after about 6 weeks of nivolumab. All patients experienced relapse after autologous stem cell transplantation, and brentuximab vedotin exposure was variable. The material was peripheral blood mononuclear cells (PBMCs), obtained before the fourth cycle of nivolumab. The source is a human donor with classical Hodgkin lymphoma.

The chain employs TRBV5-4 and TRBJ2-7; TRBD2 matches at 9 bases. Losses at the gene ends were 4 bases for V and 2 bases for J; bases not matched to a gene: 10. Germline V gives CDR1 SGHNT, CDR2 YYREEE (reference sequence). The CDR3 consists of 16 residues. CDR3 amino acids: CASSPEGGRAPYEQYF. DNA for the CDR3: TGTGCCAGCAGCCCCGAAGGCGGGAGGGCCCCCTACGAGCAGTACTTC. Complete variable domain (other parts from reference TRBV5-4 and TRBJ2-7): ETGVTQSPTHLIKTRGQQVTLRCSSQSGHNTVSWYQQALGQGPQFIFQYYREEENGRGNFPPRFSGLQFPNYSSELNVNALELDDSALYLCASSPEGGRAPYEQYFGPGTRLTVT.

The V gene is TRBV27, the J gene TRBJ1-2, with 7 bases identical to TRBD1. Germline V CDR1 and CDR2: MNHEY, SMNVEV (reference sequence). V was clipped by 2 bases and J by 4 bases; unmatched bases: 4. The CDR3 has 14 residues. The CDR3 DNA reads as TGTGCCAGCAGTTTACGGGACAGCCTCTATGGCTACACCTTC. Translating gives CASSLRDSLYGYTF.

This rearrangement joins TRBV4-1 to TRBJ2-7; 7 bases line up with TRBD1. V shed 2 bases and J 4 bases; nucleotides not matched to a gene: 17. CDR3 length: 18 amino acids. In germline, CDR1 is MGHRA, CDR2 YSYEKL. In DNA form, the CDR3 reads TGCGCCAGCAGCCAACAGTTGGGAAGTCCCGGGACAGAGTACGAGCAGTACTTC. Amino acid sequence: CASSQQLGSPGTEYEQYF.

V gene TRBV7-9 combines with J gene TRBJ2-1; 15 bases are a match to TRBD2. The CDR3 contains 17 residues. CDR1 is SEHNR and CDR2 is FQNEAQ in the germline V gene (reference sequence). With V trimmed by 0 bases and J by 6 bases, 3 bases remained unmatched. CDR3 sequence: CASSLAKGLAGGNEQFF. The CDR3 bases are TGTGCCAGCAGCTTAGCAAAGGGACTAGCGGGAGGCAATGAGCAGTTCTTC.

V usage is TRBV11-2 and J usage is TRBJ2-3; 7 bases line up with TRBD2. The junction had 10 bases not matched to a gene; V was cut back by 4 bases and J by 3 bases. Per the germline V gene, CDR1 is SGHAT and CDR2 is FQNNGV. The CDR3 loop spans 16 amino acids. The CDR3 spells CASSSFVGGSTDTQYF. In DNA form, the CDR3 reads TGTGCCAGCAGCTCCTTCGTGGGCGGGAGTACAGATACGCAGTATTTT.

The gene calls are TRBV6-6 and TRBJ2-1; D is perhaps TRBD2 (5 bases). V was cut by 0 bases and J by 5 bases, with 8 bases left in between. This CDR3 spans 14 amino acids. CDR1 is MNHNY, CDR2 SVGAGI, per germline (reference sequence). In DNA form, the CDR3 reads TGTGCCAGCAGTTACTCTTCCGGGAACAATGAGCAGTTCTTC. Translating it yields CASSYSSGNNEQFF.

The chain is built from TRBV4-3 and TRBJ2-7; D tentatively fits TRBD1 or TRBD2 (5 bases each). The CDR3 runs to 13 residues. The V gene's germline CDR1 is LGHNA and CDR2 YSLEER. With 3 bases removed from V and 3 bases from J, the gap between germline ends came to 9 bases. The CDR3 here is CASSQGPVYEQYF. The CDR3 DNA reads TGCGCCAGCAGCCAGGGACCGGTCTACGAGCAGTACTTC.

The J gene is TRBJ2-5, the V gene TRBV25-1; TRBD2 matches 11 bases. CDR3 size: 15 residues. With 2 bases clipped from V and 5 bases from J, the junction kept 4 bases outside the gene matches. Germline V gives CDR1 MGHDK, CDR2 SYGVNS. This CDR3 reads CASSEPTSGAETQYF. In DNA, the CDR3 is TGTGCCAGCAGTGAACCGACTAGCGGGGCGGAGACCCAGTACTTC.

The V gene is TRBV14, the J gene TRBJ1-5; a possible D gene is TRBD1 (5 bases). Germline loops: CDR1 SGHDN, CDR2 FVKESK. This CDR3 region has 13 residues. V dropped 0 bases and J dropped 5 bases, with 5 bases sitting between them. The CDR3 reads CASSQEGDQPQHF. CDR3 DNA sequence: TGTGCCAGCAGCCAAGAAGGGGATCAGCCCCAGCATTTT.

The J gene is TRBJ1-5, the V gene TRBV6-1, with 7 nucleotides matching TRBD1. The CDR3 runs 18 residues. V was clipped by 0 bases and J by 2 bases; unmatched bases: 10. CDR1 and CDR2 from the germline V gene are MNHNS and SASEGT. Here the CDR3 DNA reads TGTGCCAGCAGTGAAGCGGGGGACAGAACCTTTGGCAATCAGCCCCAGCATTTT. Translation gives CASSEAGDRTFGNQPQHF.

The V call is TRBV13, the J call TRBJ2-5; D is uncertain. This CDR3 comprises 13 residues. Looked up from germline, CDR1 is PRHDT and CDR2 is FYEKMQ (reference sequence). V shed 5 bases and J shed 4 bases, with 11 bases lying between them. In DNA form, the CDR3 reads TGTGCCAGCAGCGCCGAGTGGGGAGAGACCCAGTACTTC. It specifies CASSAEWGETQYF.

This clone was detected only once. The rearrangement links TRBV7-6 to TRBJ2-2; weak D call: TRBD2 (5 bases). CDR3 length: 13 residues. V was cut by 6 bases and J by 2 bases, with 7 bases left in between. The V gene's germline CDR1 is SGHVS and CDR2 FNYEAQ. CDR3 sequence: CASREANTGELFF. DNA of the CDR3: TGTGCCAGCAGGGAGGCCAACACCGGGGAGCTGTTTTTT.

This chain uses TRBV28 with TRBJ2-7, with D hard to call. This CDR3 is 14 amino acids long. The germline CDR1 and CDR2 sequences are MDHEN and SYDVKM. V dropped 5 bases and J dropped 3 bases, with 14 bases sitting between them. The chain's CDR3 is CASSPPADNYEQYF. The CDR3, as DNA: TGTGCCAGCAGTCCGCCGGCAGACAACTACGAGCAGTACTTC.